The 17 T cell receptor beta chains below come from one sample, sequenced in a study of T cell clonality in common variable immunodeficiency. Sequenced by immunoSEQ multiplex PCR; TCRdb stores in-frame clones only, minus some. The profile covers 50,000 or so clones, none occurring a single time. The sample taken for sequencing was peripheral blood mononuclear cells. These receptors all stem from a person aged 18 to 70 in good health.

In its sample, this clone was seen many times. Read sequence stops 3 residues before the CDR3 end, and the germline J gene provides the missing end. The chain links TRBV10-1 to TRBJ2-2; 9 bases line up with TRBD2. V was clipped by 3 bases and J by 0 bases; unmatched bases: 5. The CDR3 loop spans 17 amino acids. From germline, CDR1 is WNHNN and CDR2 SYGVQD (reference sequence). CDR3 DNA, as far as it was read: TGCGCCAGCAGTGACGCCGCTAGCGGGACGAACACCGGGGAG. Protein product: CASSDAASGTNTGE. The whole CDR3 reads CASSDAASGTNTGELFF.

This clone has a handful of counts. The DNA ends 3 residues before the CDR3 does, and the rest of the CDR3 is filled in from the germline J gene. The rearrangement uses TRBV20-1 and TRBJ2-7; 7 nucleotides line up with TRBD1. Germline CDR1 DFQATT, CDR2 SNEGSKA (reference sequence). The trim removed 0 bases at V and 2 bases at J, leaving 10 bases unmatched. The CDR3 totals 16 residues. The CDR3 region is CSARDIHGTETYEQYF. The CDR3 DNA, read in part, is TGCAGTGCTAGAGATATTCATGGGACAGAGACCTACGAG.

This clone occurred many times. The DNA ends 3 residues before the CDR3 does, and the rest of the CDR3 is filled in from the germline J gene. This sequence joins TRBV7-9 and TRBJ1-2, with D uncertain. V gave up 6 bases and J gave up 5 bases, with 10 bases separating them. The CDR3 is 12 amino acids. Germline V gene lookup returns CDR1 SEHNR and CDR2 FQNEAQ (reference sequence). The covered CDR3 bases are TGTGCCAGCAGGCCAGGTGGATATGGC. Translation gives CASRPGGYG. The whole CDR3 reads CASRPGGYGYTF.

This clone was recorded at least ten times. The observed sequence ends 3 residues before the CDR3 terminus, with the missing tail filled in from the germline J gene. This chain links TRBV30 with TRBJ1-5; D is uncertain. In germline, CDR1 is GTSNPN, CDR2 SVGIG (reference sequence). Trimming pared 1 base from V and 4 bases from J, leaving 14 bases between. This CDR3 is 15 amino acids long. CDR3 sequence: CAWSGPQSGNQPQHF. CDR3 bases read: TGTGCCTGGAGTGGGCCCCAATCGGGGAATCAGCCC. The full variable domain, its missing parts supplied by reference TRBV30 and TRBJ1-5, is SQTIHQWPATLVQPVGSPLSLECTVEGTSNPNLYWYRQAAGRGLQLLFYSVGIGQISSEVPQNLSASRPQDRQFILSSKKLLLSDSGFYLCAWSGPQSGNQPQHFGDGTRLSIL.

This clone was seen many times. The CDR3 is cut off 3 residues early in the read; its end comes from the germline J gene. This rearrangement joins TRBV7-9 to TRBJ2-1; 7 nucleotides line up with TRBD2. The V gene end was trimmed by 0 bases and the J gene end by 8 bases; junction bases not matched to a gene: 4. Germline CDR1 and CDR2: SEHNR and FQNEAQ (reference sequence). The CDR3 totals 14 residues. CDR3 DNA, as far as it was read: TGTGCCAGCAGCTTAGCGCTTCGGGGGGATGAG. Translation gives CASSLALRGDE. The CDR3 reads in full as CASSLALRGDEQFF.

This clone was recorded a few times. The CDR3 end is not reached by the read, which stops 3 residues before it; the germline J gene fills it in. V gene TRBV19 combines with J gene TRBJ1-2; TRBD1 matches at 7 bases. Trimming cost V 4 bases and J 4 bases; bases outside gene matches: 6. The germline V gene encodes CDR1 LNHDA and CDR2 SQIVND (reference sequence). This CDR3 has 14 residues. CDR3 DNA (partial): TGTGCCAGTAGTACGGGACAGTTCATCTATGGC. Protein: CASSTGQFIYG. The whole CDR3 protein reads CASSTGQFIYGYTF.

This clone was seen a few times. The read terminates 3 residues ahead of where the CDR3 ends, so the germline J gene completes it. The gene calls are TRBV7-6 and TRBJ2-1; the D gene is possibly TRBD1 (6 bases). The CDR3 extends over 15 amino acids. CDR1 is SGHVS, CDR2 FNYEAQ, per germline. The V end lost 2 bases, the J end lost 7 bases, and 15 bases lay between the germline ends. CDR3 loop: CASSLSGVFLNEQFF. CDR3 DNA (partial): TGTGCCAGCAGCTTATCAGGGGTGTTCTTAAATGAG.

This clone has a handful of counts. The missing CDR3 end, 3 residues past where the read stops, is filled in from the germline J gene. The chain employs TRBV7-3 and TRBJ2-4; the D gene is possibly TRBD1 (6 bases). This CDR3 contains 13 residues. CDR1 is SGHTA and CDR2 is FQGTGA in the germline V gene. The DNA read from the CDR3 is TGTGCCAGCAGCTTCGGACAGAACTATGGT. It translates to CASSFGQNYG. The full CDR3 protein reads CASSFGQNYGQYF.

This clone was recorded at least ten times. The read terminates 3 residues ahead of where the CDR3 ends, so the germline J gene completes it. V usage is TRBV19 and J usage is TRBJ2-3; D unresolved. V was trimmed by 10 bases and J by 5 bases, leaving 13 bases between them. This CDR3 spans 12 amino acids. Per the germline V gene, CDR1 is LNHDA and CDR2 is SQIVND (reference sequence). The covered CDR3 bases are TGTGCCACTATCGATGGGCAAGATACG. It translates to CATIDGQDT. The whole CDR3 protein reads CATIDGQDTQYF.

Remarks on this clone: The read ends 3 residues early relative to the CDR3; the germline J gene fills the gap. The chain uses TRBV18 and TRBJ2-3; 8 positions match TRBD1. Germline V gives CDR1 KGHSH, CDR2 LQKENI. This CDR3 has 15 residues. CDR3: CASSPRQGAQETQYF. The CDR3 bases that were read are TGTGCCAGCTCACCACGGCAGGGGGCCCAAGAGACG. The variable domain in full, with the rest retrieved from reference TRBV18 and TRBJ2-3, is NAGVMQNPRHLVRRRGQEARLRCSPMKGHSHVYWYRQLPEEGLKFMVYLQKENIIDESGMPKERFSAEFPKEGPSILRIQQVVRGDSAAYFCASSPRQGAQETQYFGPGTRLTVL.

This clone occurred many times. The CDR3 end falls 3 residues outside the read, so it is completed with the germline J gene. The genes are TRBV7-8 and TRBJ2-7, with 12 bases matching TRBD2. The length of the CDR3 is 17 residues. V shed 4 bases and J 3 bases; nucleotides not matched to a gene: 10. Germline-derived CDR1 and CDR2 are SGHVS and FQNEAQ. The DNA read from the CDR3 is TGTGCCAGCAGCTCCTTGGGGGGACTAGCGGGTTTCTACGAG. Translated, it gives CASSSLGGLAGFYE. The full CDR3 is CASSSLGGLAGFYEQYF.

This clone was recorded a few times. From the germline J gene comes the end of the CDR3, since the read stops 3 residues before it. The V gene is TRBV7-9, the J gene TRBJ1-6; 9 positions match TRBD1. V lost 4 bases and J lost 6; bases outside the gene matches: 4. The CDR3 spans 15 residues. Germline V gene data show CDR1 as SEHNR and CDR2 as FQNEAQ (reference sequence). The CDR3: CASSSWDRANSPLHF. The CDR3 bases that were read are TGTGCCAGCAGCTCTTGGGACAGGGCTAATTCACCC.

This clone was counted at least ten times. The read halts 3 residues ahead of the CDR3 end, with the missing end drawn from the germline J gene. The chain has TRBV6-2 or TRBV6-3 and TRBJ2-2, with 10 bases lining up with TRBD1. In germline, CDR1 is MNHEY, CDR2 SVGEGT. The CDR3 is 17 amino acids. With V trimmed by 1 base and J by 5 bases, 7 bases remained unmatched. Incomplete CDR3 DNA: TGTGCCAGCAGTTACTACGACAGGGGGCGAGAGACCGGGGAG. It specifies CASSYYDRGRETGE. The whole CDR3 region reads CASSYYDRGRETGELFF.

This clone was seen at least ten times. The read ends 3 residues before the CDR3 terminus; that terminus is restored from the germline J gene. V gene TRBV7-2 combines with J gene TRBJ2-1; 8 bases align to TRBD2. CDR1 and CDR2 from the germline V gene are SGHTA and FQGNSA. The CDR3 totals 15 residues. V dropped 5 bases and J dropped 3; count of bases not matched to a gene: 6. This chain's CDR3 is CASSQNSGIYNEQFF. CDR3 bases read: TGTGCCAGCAGCCAAAATAGCGGGATCTACAATGAG.

This clone was detected ten times or more. The read finishes 3 residues shy of the CDR3 end, and the germline J gene is used to complete it. This chain links TRBV6-4 with TRBJ2-3; D is perhaps TRBD1 (6 bases). V lost 2 bases, J lost 2 bases, and 8 bases lay in between. Germline V gives CDR1 MRHNA, CDR2 SNTAGT. The CDR3 is 14 residues long. CDR3 DNA (partial): TGTGCCAGCAGTGACAGGGACAACACAGATACG. Translated: CASSDRDNTDT. The CDR3 as a whole reads CASSDRDNTDTQYF.

This clone has a count of ten or more. CDR3 sequence: CAISGLQNTGELFF. Partial CDR3 DNA: TGTGCCATCAGTGGACTACAGAACACCGGGGAG. V is TRBV10-3 and J is TRBJ2-2, with D tentatively TRBD2 (5 bases). The CDR3 is cut off 3 residues early in the read; its end comes from the germline J gene. The length of the CDR3 is 14 residues. Germline lookup yields CDR1 ENHRY and CDR2 SYGVKD. Trimming shortened V by 4 bases and J by 1 base, and 7 bases separated the two germline ends.

Concerning this clone: With the read ending 3 residues before the CDR3 end, the germline J gene is used to fill in that end. This rearrangement joins TRBV7-9 to TRBJ1-2, with TRBD1 as a possible D gene (5 bases). Trimming removed 7 bases from V and 6 bases from J, with 21 bases in between. This CDR3 has 15 residues. Germline V CDR1 and CDR2: SEHNR, FQNEAQ (reference sequence). The sequenced CDR3 bases are TGTGCCAGCACCATCAATCCCCGGGGGGTCGATGGC. Protein: CASTINPRGVDG. The whole CDR3 sequence is CASTINPRGVDGYTF.